Listed below are T cell receptor beta chains from one sample, sequenced in a study of blood T cell repertoires in COVID-19. The repertoire was sequenced with immunoSEQ multiplex PCR; TCRdb's copy has only in-frame clones and lacks some. The data hold around 160,000 clones, with around 80% observed a single time. The sequenced sample was peripheral blood. The source is a man aged 55 to 70 with active or convalescent COVID-19. CDR3s include the opening cysteine and the closing phenylalanine or tryptophan. The D gene is left open where the match is weak. Some rows mark clone size as missing; the rest say once, few, many or name a class of expanded clone.

CASSYSSGRPGETQYF TGTGCCAGCAGCTACTCTAGCGGGAGGCCTGGGGAGACCCAGTACTTC TRBJ2-5 TRBD2 NA TRBV7-9
CASRPGLAESYNEQFF TGTGCCAGCAGGCCGGGACTAGCGGAATCCTACAATGAGCAGTTCTTC TRBJ2-1 TRBD2 NA TRBV28
CASSPGQSAYEQYF TGTGCCAGCTCACCAGGACAGTCTGCCTACGAGCAGTACTTC TRBJ2-7 NA NA TRBV18
CASSQEGTGSSGNTIYF TGCGCCAGCAGCCAAGAGGGTACGGGTTCCTCTGGAAACACCATATATTTT TRBJ1-3 NA NA TRBV4-1
CASRSSASGANVLTF TGTGCCAGCAGATCAAGCGCCTCTGGGGCCAACGTCCTGACTTTC TRBJ2-6 NA NA TRBV7-6
CASSLPTEVYGYTF TGTGCCAGCAGCCTCCCTACGGAGGTGTATGGCTACACCTTC TRBJ1-2 NA once TRBV5-6
CASSQGWRIHYEQYF TGTGCCAGCAGCCAAGGATGGAGGATCCACTACGAGCAGTACTTC TRBJ2-7 NA NA TRBV3-1/TRBV3-2
CASSIDTGLAGAVTQYF TGTGCCAGTAGTATAGATACCGGACTAGCGGGGGCAGTCACCCAGTACTTC TRBJ2-5 TRBD2 NA TRBV19
CASSYGDRKEQYF TGTGCCAGCAGTTACGGGGACAGAAAGGAGCAGTACTTC TRBJ2-7 TRBD1 NA TRBV6-5
CASSLGTEAFF TGTGCCAGCAGTTTAGGGACAGAAGCTTTCTTT TRBJ1-1 NA once TRBV12-3/TRBV12-4
CASTRQGAPDTQYF TGTGCCAGCACCCGACAGGGGGCCCCAGATACGCAGTATTTT TRBJ2-3 TRBD1 NA TRBV28
CASTLGTSGQETQYF TGTGCCAGCACCCTCGGGACTAGCGGACAAGAGACCCAGTACTTC TRBJ2-5 TRBD2 NA TRBV9
CASSQDPGVGNTIYF TGCGCCAGCAGCCAAGATCCGGGAGTTGGAAACACCATATATTTT TRBJ1-3 NA NA TRBV4-1
CASSPSGGRYEQYF TGTGCCAGTAGCCCATCCGGGGGGCGATACGAGCAGTACTTC TRBJ2-7 NA NA TRBV19
CASTDQGQGGDTQYF TGTGCCAGCACCGACCAGGGACAGGGAGGGGATACGCAGTATTTT TRBJ2-3 TRBD1 NA TRBV5-4
CASSLKARGSRNSPLHF TGTGCCAGCAGCTTAAAGGCGCGGGGGAGTCGTAATTCACCCCTCCACTTT TRBJ1-6 NA once TRBV7-3
CASSRQVSGNTIYF TGTGCCAGCAGTCGACAGGTGTCCGGAAACACCATATATTTT TRBJ1-3 NA NA TRBV6-5
CASSLGQGLYEQYF TGTGCCAGCAGCTTGGGACAGGGCCTCTACGAGCAGTACTTC TRBJ2-7 TRBD1 few TRBV7-9
CAAAKWGVGEGPYNEQFF TGCGCAGCAGCCAAATGGGGTGTGGGGGAGGGCCCCTACAATGAGCAGTTCTTC TRBJ2-1 TRBD2 NA TRBV4-1
CASSYTGGNQPQHF TGTGCCAGCAGTTACACCGGAGGCAATCAGCCCCAGCATTTT TRBJ1-5 NA once TRBV6-5
CASSIYRPAGGYTF TGTGCCAGTAGTATCTACAGGCCTGCTGGGGGCTACACCTTC TRBJ1-2 NA once TRBV19
CASSLLSGQPQHF TGTGCCAGCAGCTTGCTTTCCGGTCAGCCCCAGCATTTT TRBJ1-5 NA NA TRBV5-5
CAISGGAVSSYEQYF TGTGCCATCAGTGGTGGAGCCGTTAGCTCCTACGAGCAGTACTTC TRBJ2-7 NA NA TRBV10-3
CAWSGSTGFWDEKLFF TGTGCCTGGAGCGGATCAACAGGGTTTTGGGATGAAAAACTGTTTTTT TRBJ1-4 NA NA TRBV30
CASSLGARGYEQYF TGTGCCAGCAGCTTAGGGGCCAGGGGCTACGAGCAGTACTTC TRBJ2-7 NA few TRBV13
CASSHLTGRAKIKDNSPLHF TGTGCCAGCAGCCATCTGACGGGCAGGGCCAAGATAAAGGATAATTCACCCCTCCACTTT TRBJ1-6 NA NA TRBV11-3
CASSLTSGEQYF TGTGCCAGCAGTTTGACTAGCGGGGAGCAGTACTTC TRBJ2-7 TRBD2 NA TRBV28
CASSPPTGGGEQYF TGTGCCAGCTCACCACCTACAGGGGGGGGTGAGCAGTACTTC TRBJ2-7 NA NA TRBV18
CASSSPGQGARSEAFF TGCGCCAGCAGCTCACCGGGACAGGGGGCGAGGTCTGAAGCTTTCTTT TRBJ1-1 TRBD1 few TRBV4-1
CASSIGRSYEQYF TGTGCCAGTAGTATAGGCCGGTCGTACGAGCAGTACTTC TRBJ2-7 NA NA TRBV19
CASSFGTGWSANEKLFF TGTGCCAGCAGTTTCGGGACAGGGTGGTCGGCTAATGAAAAACTGTTTTTT TRBJ1-4 TRBD1 NA TRBV28
CASSPGDHPYEQYF TGTGCCAGCAGCCCGGGGGACCACCCCTACGAGCAGTACTTC TRBJ2-7 NA NA TRBV7-2
CASSFSGRFTGELFF TGTGCCAGCAGTTTTAGCGGGCGTTTCACCGGGGAGCTGTTTTTT TRBJ2-2 TRBD2 NA TRBV27
CASSFGTGGPYEQYF TGTGCCAGCAGCTTCGGGACAGGGGGCCCCTACGAGCAGTACTTC TRBJ2-7 TRBD1 NA TRBV11-1
CASSLGPGDGYTF TGTGCCAGCAGCTTAGGACCAGGTGATGGCTACACCTTC TRBJ1-2 NA once TRBV7-2
CASSSGLAGPGELFF TGTGCCAGTAGTTCGGGACTAGCGGGCCCCGGGGAGCTGTTTTTT TRBJ2-2 TRBD2 few TRBV19
CASSLAGGIETQYF TGTGCCAGCAGCTTAGCGGGAGGAATTGAGACCCAGTACTTC TRBJ2-5 NA NA TRBV7-9
CASSLSGTVNYGYTF TGTGCCAGCAGTTTATCTGGGACAGTAAACTATGGCTACACCTTC TRBJ1-2 TRBD1 NA TRBV28
CASIPGTAFSPLHF TGTGCCAGCATTCCCGGGACAGCCTTTTCACCCCTCCACTTT TRBJ1-6 TRBD1 NA TRBV6-5
CASSLIGDSYNEQFF TGTGCCAGCAGCTTGATCGGAGACTCCTACAATGAGCAGTTCTTC TRBJ2-1 NA NA TRBV7-2
CASSYTGESDEQYF TGTGCCAGCAGTTATACGGGGGAGAGCGACGAGCAGTACTTC TRBJ2-7 NA NA TRBV7-9
CASNDDRGHYGYTF TGCGCCAGCAACGACGACAGGGGGCACTATGGCTACACCTTC TRBJ1-2 TRBD1 NA TRBV10-1
CASSPKTSGSGEQYF TGCGCCAGCAGCCCTAAGACTAGCGGGAGCGGTGAGCAGTACTTC TRBJ2-7 TRBD2 NA TRBV5-1
CAISGGTSANNEQFF TGTGCCATCAGTGGGGGGACTAGCGCTAACAATGAGCAGTTCTTC TRBJ2-1 TRBD2 NA TRBV10-3
CASSPPGGEQPQHF TGTGCCAGCTCACCACCGGGGGGGGAACAGCCCCAGCATTTT TRBJ1-5 NA NA TRBV18
CASSLDWPISHEQYF TGTGCCAGCAGCTTAGATTGGCCGATCTCCCACGAGCAGTACTTC TRBJ2-7 NA once TRBV7-2
CASSLGQGPWEQYF TGCGCCAGCAGCTTGGGACAGGGGCCGTGGGAGCAGTACTTC TRBJ2-7 TRBD1 NA TRBV5-1
CSARLGEQFF TGCAGTGCTAGACTAGGAGAGCAGTTCTTC TRBJ2-1 NA NA TRBV20-1
CASSLDSPDEQFF TGTGCCAGCAGTTTAGACTCCCCGGATGAGCAGTTCTTC TRBJ2-1 NA NA TRBV12-3/TRBV12-4
CATSARGGELFF TGTGCCACCAGTGCCAGGGGCGGGGAGCTGTTTTTT TRBJ2-2 NA NA TRBV24-1
CASKTGGNSPLHF TGTGCCAGCAAGACAGGGGGGAATTCACCCCTCCACTTT TRBJ1-6 TRBD1 NA TRBV7-8
CASSFGSPLTDTQYF TGTGCCAGCAGCTTCGGTTCCCCCCTCACAGATACGCAGTATTTT TRBJ2-3 NA NA TRBV11-2